This is a list of T cell receptor beta chains from one sample in a study of cytomegalovirus exposure and HLA in healthy donors. TCRdb keeps only in-frame clones here, not all; method: immunoSEQ multiplex PCR. Of about 150,000 clones in the sample, approximately 80% are singletons; the top ten hold over 10%. The specimen sequenced was PBMCs. These receptors all stem from a man aged 25-40 years in good health and CMV-seropositive. CDR3s include the opening cysteine and the closing phenylalanine or tryptophan. Each record gives: V gene, CDR3 protein.

>TRBV2
CASTRLAGADTQYF
>TRBV29-1
CSVEEGASPDTQYF
>TRBV11-2
CASSLPAGGSYNEQFF
>TRBV7-9
CASSLMTGRLAKNIQYF
>TRBV4-1
CASSHVGPAGGYQSSYNEQFF
>TRBV30
CAWTSSGGVQFF
>TRBV15
CATLSQGSGNTIYF
>TRBV28
CASSMGGESTDTQYF
>TRBV27
CASRAGTGGYEQYF
>TRBV5-1
CASSSRAGAAYEQYF
>TRBV19
CASTPTWGLGRTGELFF
>TRBV4-2
CASSQVAGGYEQYF
>TRBV27
CASSLVAGCGYTF
>TRBV5-1
CASSPQTGGSYEQYF
>TRBV29-1
CSAKQGPYEQYF
>TRBV28
CASSELHQPQHF
>TRBV6-5
CASSPGLAGVGELFF
>TRBV14
CASSQDRRDTQYF
>TRBV28
CASSYSWTGGAIDGYTF
>TRBV5-1
CASSRGQGAGSPLHF
>TRBV12-5
CASGLVQGPNSPLHF
>TRBV27
CASSPSNHRGRIGNTIYF
>TRBV6-5
CASSYLQGSSYNEQFF
>TRBV19
CASSPSTNTGELFF
>TRBV28
CASTWRNTEAFF
>TRBV6-1
CASSEDRGSSKNIQYF
>TRBV9
CASSVESPAAYNEQFF
>TRBV6-6
CASSLMGQDNQPQHF